What follows describes a single T cell receptor beta chain. Its matching antigen is unknown. Some clones are missing from TCRdb's copy, which holds only in-frame ones; the method was immunoSEQ multiplex PCR. Among approximately 67,000 clones listed, 70% to 90% were seen once. This sample is drawn from a study of T cell responses to AZD1222 COVID-19 vaccine. Study-wide results and limits: Donors, mostly white British, included more females; clonal diversity was possibly underestimated.

The CDR3 is 12 residues long. Germline lookup yields CDR1 DFQATT and CDR2 SNEGSKA (reference sequence). V was trimmed by 3 bases and J by 5 bases, leaving 10 bases between them. This material consisted of peripheral blood, taken on day 0 of AZD1222 vaccination. This receptor was identified in an adult in good health. V usage is TRBV20-1 and J usage is TRBJ2-5; D not resolved. CDR3 region: CSASSRLETQYF. The CDR3 DNA sequence: TGCAGTGCTAGTTCCAGGCTGGAGACCCAGTACTTC.